Shown below are 9 T cell receptor beta chains from a single sample sequenced in a study of cytotoxic CD8 clonotypes in ibrutinib-treated CLL. Measured with immunoSEQ multiplex PCR; TCRdb has only the in-frame clones, and not every one. Here the sample spans over 250,000 clones, around 76% being singletons. The specimen was PBMCs, collected at disease progression, from a patient treated with ibrutinib. Receptors originate from a human donor with chronic lymphocytic leukemia.

The chain is built from TRBV5-4 and TRBJ2-7; a possible D gene is TRBD2 (7 bases). There are 14 residues in the CDR3. V was trimmed by 3 bases and J by 2 bases, leaving 12 bases between them. The germline CDR1 and CDR2 sequences are SGHNT and YYREEE (reference sequence). This CDR3 reads CASSSGGYTYEQYF. CDR3 nucleotide sequence: TGTGCCAGCAGCTCGGGGGGCTATACCTACGAGCAGTACTTC.

The genes are TRBV7-2 and TRBJ2-1; D might be TRBD2 (7 bases). CDR3 size: 19 residues. V lost 5 bases, J lost 5 bases, and 28 bases lay in between. Per the germline V gene, CDR1 is SGHTA and CDR2 is FQGNSA. The DNA of the CDR3 is TGTGCCAGCAGCCTTCGAGTGGCGGGGGCCGAGCCACTCAACAATGAGCAGTTCTTC. This encodes CASSLRVAGAEPLNNEQFF.

This clone was seen at least ten times. This sequence joins TRBV27 and TRBJ2-7; D is undetermined. Per germline, CDR1 MNHEY and CDR2 SMNVEV (reference sequence). The V end was cut by 10 bases, the J end by 0 bases, with 10 bases between. The CDR3 runs to 12 residues. The CDR3 DNA reads as TGTGCCAACTCTCATTTCTCCTACGAGCAGTACTTC. Translation gives CANSHFSYEQYF.

Here the CDR3 DNA reads TGTGCCACCGTTAGGACAGAGAACTCCTACGAGCAGTACTTC. It translates to CATVRTENSYEQYF. The chain joins TRBV6-6 to TRBJ2-7; possibly TRBD1 for D (6 bases). The V gene lost 10 bases and the J gene lost 0 bases, with 16 bases spanning the gap. Germline CDR1 MNHNY, CDR2 SVGAGI (reference sequence). The CDR3 sequence is 14 residues long.

This sequence joins TRBV27 and TRBJ1-2; D is possibly TRBD1 (5 bases). Germline CDR1 MNHEY, CDR2 SMNVEV (reference sequence). This CDR3 is built from 13 residues. Between the trimmed V and J ends, which lost 5 bases and 7 bases, there was a span of 14 bases. The CDR3 here is CASSRDYLSGYTF. The CDR3, as DNA: TGTGCCAGCAGTAGGGACTACCTCAGTGGCTACACCTTC.

This sequence joins TRBV5-6 and TRBJ1-2; 10 bases line up with TRBD1. Looked up from germline, CDR1 is SGHDT and CDR2 is YYEEEE. Trimming took 0 bases from V and 7 from J; bases not matched to a gene: 6. The CDR3 sequence is 15 residues long. CDR3: CASSLVDRGTGGYTF. The CDR3 bases are TGTGCCAGCAGCTTGGTGGACAGGGGGACCGGTGGCTACACCTTC.

The V and J genes are TRBV28 and TRBJ1-2; 9 bases line up with TRBD1. This CDR3 has 13 amino acids. Germline V lookup: CDR1 MDHEN, CDR2 SYDVKM. Trimming at V came to 7 bases and at J to 8 bases, leaving 8 bases not matched to a gene. This chain's CDR3 is CASTVDRGGGYTF. As DNA, the CDR3 is TGTGCCAGCACCGTGGACAGGGGTGGAGGCTACACCTTC.

The chain employs TRBV7-2 and TRBJ2-5, with 11 nucleotides matching TRBD2. Germline V CDR1 and CDR2: SGHTA, FQGNSA. Trimming took 3 bases from V and 1 from J; bases not matched to a gene: 4. The length of the CDR3 is 16 residues. CDR3 nucleotides: TGTGCCAGCAGCTTGGGACTAGCGGCAATCCAAGAGACCCAGTACTTC. This codes for CASSLGLAAIQETQYF.

This rearrangement joins TRBV19 to TRBJ2-6; D unresolved. From germline, CDR1 is LNHDA and CDR2 SQIVND (reference sequence). The V end was cut by 5 bases, the J end by 2 bases, with 16 bases between. The CDR3 has 17 amino acids. CDR3: CASSALRRVTGANVLTF. The DNA for the CDR3 is TGTGCCAGTAGTGCATTAAGACGGGTAACTGGGGCCAACGTCCTGACTTTC.